This TCR beta chain derives from a study of Graves' ophthalmopathy and Graves' hyperthyroidism. About the research overall: Where ophthalmopathy was absent within 18 months of follow-up, hyperthyroidism was stable.

Study-wide findings and caveats: A 13-signature model separated ophthalmopathy from stable hyperthyroidism, about 90% sensitivity, around 79% specificity. Ophthalmopathy progression prediction by the model yielded a sensitivity of roughly 67% and a specificity of nearly 75%.

Researchers took RNA transcripts and amplified TCR beta CDR3 regions from them. Investigators did first-round RT-PCR with HTBI primers, then second-round multiplex PCR. TCRdb reprocessed the multiplex PCR reads via MiXCR and lists one record per CDR3 protein. Of about 1.2 million distinct CDR3 sequences listed, 35% to 45% are singletons. This CDR3 has 12 amino acids. V was trimmed by 6 bases and J by 8 bases, leaving 11 bases between them. Germline V gives CDR1 SNHLY, CDR2 FYNNEI. This clonotype was counted many times. Its antigen remains unidentified. The chain links TRBV2 to TRBJ1-5; no clear D. Sample: peripheral blood or thyroid tissue (not recorded which). The sequence was collected from an adult man with Graves' hyperthyroidism. The CDR3 bases are TGTGCCAGCAGAGACATCGGGAAGCCCCAGCATTTT. As protein: CASRDIGKPQHF.